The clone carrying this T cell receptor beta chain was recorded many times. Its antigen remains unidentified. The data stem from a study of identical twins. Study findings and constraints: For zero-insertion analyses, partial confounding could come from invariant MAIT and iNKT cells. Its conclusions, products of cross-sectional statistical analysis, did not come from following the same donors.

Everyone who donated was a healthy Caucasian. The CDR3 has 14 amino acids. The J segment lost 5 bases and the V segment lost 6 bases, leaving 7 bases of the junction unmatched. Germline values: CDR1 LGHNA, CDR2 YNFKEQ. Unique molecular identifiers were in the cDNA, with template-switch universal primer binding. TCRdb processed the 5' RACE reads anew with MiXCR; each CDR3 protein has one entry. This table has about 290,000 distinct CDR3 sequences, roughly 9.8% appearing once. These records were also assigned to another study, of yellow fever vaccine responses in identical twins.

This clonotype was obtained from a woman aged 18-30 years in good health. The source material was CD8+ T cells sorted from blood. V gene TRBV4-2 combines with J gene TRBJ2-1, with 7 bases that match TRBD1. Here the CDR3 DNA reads TGTGCCAGCAGATCCGGGACAGTAAACAATGAGCAGTTCTTC. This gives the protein CASRSGTVNNEQFF.